The 25 T cell receptor beta chains reported below all come from one sample, sequenced in a study of control samples from healthy donors and cancer patients. Some clones are missing from TCRdb's copy, which holds only in-frame ones; the method was immunoSEQ multiplex PCR. The sample contains 100,000 to 150,000 clones, 92% of which appear only once. Sequenced input: PBMCs. All receptors derive from a man aged 80 or over with head and neck cancer.

The chain recombines TRBV5-5 with TRBJ2-5; D gene unclear. The V and J ends lost 0 bases and 5 bases respectively, with 5 bases between them. CDR1 is SGHKS and CDR2 is YYEKEE in the germline V gene (reference sequence). This CDR3 region has 12 residues. This CDR3 is CASSLEWETQYF. The CDR3 DNA is TGTGCCAGCAGCTTGGAGTGGGAGACCCAGTACTTC.

J is TRBJ1-4 and V is TRBV6-4; 8 bases line up with TRBD1. The ends lost 5 bases at V and 13 bases at J; junction bases unmatched: 9. The CDR3 runs 13 residues. CDR1 is MRHNA, CDR2 SNTAGT, per germline. CDR3 protein: CASSRGQGNPLFF. The CDR3 DNA follows: TGTGCCAGCAGTAGAGGACAGGGAAACCCACTGTTTTTT.

The V and J genes are TRBV6-5 and TRBJ1-2, with a weak D call TRBD1 (6 bases). The V and J ends lost 2 bases and 8 bases respectively, with 15 bases between them. Germline V gives CDR1 MNHEY, CDR2 SVGAGI. CDR3 length: 14 residues. The CDR3 reads CASSYGQGLRGYTF. CDR3 DNA sequence: TGTGCCAGCAGTTACGGCCAGGGGCTACGAGGCTACACCTTC.

This clone has just one count. The V call is TRBV9, the J call TRBJ2-5, with 9 bases aligning to TRBD1. Germline V gene lookup returns CDR1 SGDLS and CDR2 YYNGEE. V dropped 4 bases and J dropped 2; count of bases not matched to a gene: 3. CDR3 length equals 14 residues. The CDR3 nucleotides read TGTGCCAGCAGCATTGACAGGGGGCAAGAGACCCAGTACTTC. Encoded protein: CASSIDRGQETQYF.

The chain carries TRBV7-9 and TRBJ1-2; D not certain. The CDR3 is 15 amino acids. Trimming stripped 1 base from V and 6 bases from J, with 15 bases between. Germline CDR1 reads SEHNR; CDR2 reads FQNEAQ (reference sequence). This chain's CDR3 is CASSLEGGEMDGYTF. CDR3 DNA sequence: TGTGCCAGCAGCTTAGAGGGTGGGGAGATGGATGGCTACACCTTC.

This rearrangement joins TRBV18 to TRBJ2-5; D gene unclear. Trimming removed 6 bases from V and 1 base from J, with 15 bases in between. The germline gives CDR1 KGHSH, CDR2 LQKENI. The CDR3 loop spans 15 amino acids. The CDR3 is CASSLRTNTQETQYF. CDR3 in DNA: TGTGCCAGCTCCCTCAGGACCAACACCCAAGAGACCCAGTACTTC.

The V call is TRBV9, the J call TRBJ2-5; D possibly corresponds to TRBD2 (5 bases). The CDR3 spans 14 residues. Trimming left V 4 bases short and J 1 base short, with 11 bases between. Germline V CDR1 and CDR2: SGDLS, YYNGEE. The CDR3 loop reads CASSLTAVQETQYF. DNA of the CDR3: TGTGCCAGCAGCCTCACAGCGGTCCAAGAGACCCAGTACTTC.

This rearrangement joins TRBV3-1 (or the pseudogene TRBV3-2) to TRBJ2-2, with a tentative D call TRBD1 (7 bases). The CDR3 is made up of 16 amino acids. V lost 0 bases and J lost 3, with 11 bases in between. The germline V gene encodes CDR1 LGHDT and CDR2 YNNKEL (reference sequence). The CDR3 DNA reads TGTGCCAGCAGCCAAGAAACAGGGGAGGACACCGGGGAGCTGTTTTTT. Amino acids: CASSQETGEDTGELFF.

The chain has TRBV4-3 and TRBJ2-7, with unresolved D. The CDR3 loop spans 13 amino acids. Trimming took off 3 bases at V and 2 bases at J, with 8 bases between the two ends. Germline lookup yields CDR1 LGHNA and CDR2 YSLEER. As DNA, the CDR3 is TGCGCCAGCAGCCACGCACACACCTACGAGCAGTACTTC. Translating gives CASSHAHTYEQYF.

V is TRBV27 and J is TRBJ2-1; D ambiguous. Germline V gene data show CDR1 as MNHEY and CDR2 as SMNVEV (reference sequence). The V and J ends lost 5 bases and 0 bases respectively, with 11 bases between them. The CDR3 length is 15 residues. CDR3 DNA sequence: TGTGCCAGCAGTGTTTATCCAAGCTCCTACAATGAGCAGTTCTTC. Encoded protein: CASSVYPSSYNEQFF.

This rearrangement joins TRBV2 to TRBJ1-1; 8 bases align to TRBD1. The CDR3 consists of 13 residues. V lost 6 bases and J lost 4; bases outside the gene matches: 4. Germline V gene sequence: CDR1 SNHLY, CDR2 FYNNEI. The CDR3 DNA reads TGTGCCAGCAGGGACAGGGTCGGCACTGAAGCTTTCTTT. Protein sequence: CASRDRVGTEAFF.

The rearrangement uses TRBV6-5 and TRBJ1-2, with 8 nucleotides matching TRBD1. CDR1 MNHEY and CDR2 SVGAGI come from the germline V gene. V lost 6 bases and J lost 8; bases outside the gene matches: 5. There are 12 residues in the CDR3. CDR3 in amino acids: CASSRTGPGYTF. For the CDR3, the DNA is TGTGCCAGCAGCAGGACAGGGCCGGGCTACACCTTC.

This chain connects TRBV9 to TRBJ2-7; 8 positions agree with TRBD1. Looked up from germline, CDR1 is SGDLS and CDR2 is YYNGEE. Trimming took 0 bases from V and 4 from J; bases not matched to a gene: 6. The CDR3 sequence is 15 residues long. The CDR3 DNA follows: TGTGCCAGCAGCGTAGAGACAGGGGAGCTTTACGAGCAGTACTTC. This encodes CASSVETGELYEQYF. Full variable domain (outside the CDR3, taken from reference TRBV9 and TRBJ2-7): DSGVTQTPKHLITATGQRVTLRCSPRSGDLSVYWYQQSLDQGLQFLIQYYNGEERAKGNILERFSAQQFPDLHSELNLSSLELGDSALYFCASSVETGELYEQYFGPGTRLTVT.

This clone was observed once. The V and J genes are TRBV2 and TRBJ2-7; TRBD1 aligns across 7 bases. V gave up 7 bases and J gave up 3 bases; unmatched junction bases: 12. The CDR3 runs to 15 residues. In germline, CDR1 is SNHLY, CDR2 FYNNEI. The chain's CDR3 is CASIVDRAADYEQYF. The CDR3 bases are TGTGCCAGCATTGTCGACAGGGCCGCAGACTACGAGCAGTACTTC.

The chain is built from TRBV7-9 and TRBJ2-3, with 8 bases matching TRBD2. The trim removed 5 bases at V and 3 bases at J, leaving 10 bases unmatched. Germline V gene lookup returns CDR1 SEHNR and CDR2 FQNEAQ (reference sequence). CDR3 length: 16 residues. The CDR3 DNA is TGTGCCAGCAGCCGACCGCAAGCGGGAGCTACAGATACGCAGTATTTT. Translating gives CASSRPQAGATDTQYF.

The chain couples TRBV27 to TRBJ1-6; TRBD1 matches 7 bases. CDR3 length: 17 residues. The germline V gene has CDR1 MNHEY and CDR2 SMNVEV (reference sequence). Trimming cost V 6 bases and J 0 bases; bases outside gene matches: 8. CDR3 bases: TGTGCCAGCAGGCCCGGGACAGAGAGCTCCTATAATTCACCCCTCCACTTT. Its protein is CASRPGTESSYNSPLHF.

This rearrangement joins TRBV6-5 to TRBJ1-4; TRBD1 aligns across 8 bases. CDR3 length equals 14 residues. V was pared by 6 bases and J by 8 bases, with 8 bases of the junction left unmatched. Germline-derived CDR1 and CDR2 are MNHEY and SVGAGI. In DNA form, the CDR3 reads TGTGCCAGCAGGTCCCCGGGACAGGTAGAAAAACTGTTTTTT. It encodes CASRSPGQVEKLFF.

The chain has TRBV19 and TRBJ2-3; a possible D gene is TRBD2 (6 bases). CDR3 length: 17 amino acids. Germline-derived CDR1 and CDR2 are LNHDA and SQIVND (reference sequence). Trimming cost V 0 bases and J 6 bases, with 19 bases left between them. This CDR3 is CASSIENLGGLLDTQYF. For the CDR3, the DNA is TGTGCCAGTAGTATAGAGAATTTGGGGGGATTATTGGATACGCAGTATTTT.

The chain uses TRBV30 and TRBJ2-2; D gene uncertain. The CDR3 totals 14 residues. Trimming removed 1 base at V and 3 bases at J, with 9 bases between. Germline CDR1 GTSNPN, CDR2 SVGIG (reference sequence). The CDR3 sequence: CAWSATRYTGELFF. Here the CDR3 DNA reads TGTGCCTGGAGTGCTACTCGTTACACCGGGGAGCTGTTTTTT.

CDR3 in DNA: TGCGCCAGCAGCCCCGGCCAGGGGGATTTGGTCTCAGCTTTCTTT. Protein product: CASSPGQGDLVSAFF. This rearrangement joins TRBV4-3 to TRBJ1-1, with 7 bases that match TRBD1. Germline CDR1 is LGHNA and CDR2 is YSLEER. The CDR3 is made up of 15 amino acids. V shed 4 bases and J 10 bases; nucleotides not matched to a gene: 15.

Only one count was recorded for this clone. The chain joins TRBV19 to TRBJ1-2, with unresolved D. The CDR3 spans 13 residues. V was shortened by 8 bases and J by 2 bases, with 12 bases between the two germline ends. Germline CDR1 is LNHDA and CDR2 is SQIVND (reference sequence). The CDR3 spells CASQQVPNYGYTF. CDR3 DNA sequence: TGTGCCAGTCAACAAGTCCCGAACTATGGCTACACCTTC.

The genes are TRBV4-1 and TRBJ2-7; the D is unclear. Germline V CDR1 and CDR2: MGHRA, YSYEKL. CDR3 length equals 15 residues. Trimming took off 0 bases at V and 1 base at J, with 10 bases between the two ends. The CDR3 nucleotides are TGCGCCAGCAGCCAAGACAGGATGGGTTCCTACGAGCAGTACTTC. Residues: CASSQDRMGSYEQYF.

The chain couples TRBV27 to TRBJ1-2, with D tentatively TRBD1 (5 bases). Trimming pared 6 bases from V and 6 bases from J, leaving 14 bases between. Germline assignment: CDR1 MNHEY and CDR2 SMNVEV (reference sequence). The CDR3 totals 13 residues. CDR3 sequence reads: CASRNQGTHGYTF. CDR3 nucleotides: TGTGCCAGCAGGAATCAGGGTACGCATGGCTACACCTTC.

As regards this clone: At one of its ends the junction is not consistent with the germline gene, which may arise from a read error. The rearrangement joins TRBV27 to TRBJ2-3; 7 bases line up with TRBD1. CDR1 and CDR2 (germline): MNHEY, SMNVEV (reference sequence). The CDR3 covers 17 residues. CDR3 DNA: TGTGCCAGCAGCTTATACGACAGGGCTGGGGTGAGAGATACGCAGTATTTT. It specifies CASSLYDRAGVRDTQYF.

The gene calls are TRBV21-1 and TRBJ2-3. TRBV21-1 is a listed pseudogene. This CDR3 is built from 17 residues. The CDR3 coding sequence is TGTGCCAGCAGCCCCGGGGGCCCCCTGATGCCTTGGGATACGCAGTATTTT. Protein product: CASSPGGPLMPWDTQYF.